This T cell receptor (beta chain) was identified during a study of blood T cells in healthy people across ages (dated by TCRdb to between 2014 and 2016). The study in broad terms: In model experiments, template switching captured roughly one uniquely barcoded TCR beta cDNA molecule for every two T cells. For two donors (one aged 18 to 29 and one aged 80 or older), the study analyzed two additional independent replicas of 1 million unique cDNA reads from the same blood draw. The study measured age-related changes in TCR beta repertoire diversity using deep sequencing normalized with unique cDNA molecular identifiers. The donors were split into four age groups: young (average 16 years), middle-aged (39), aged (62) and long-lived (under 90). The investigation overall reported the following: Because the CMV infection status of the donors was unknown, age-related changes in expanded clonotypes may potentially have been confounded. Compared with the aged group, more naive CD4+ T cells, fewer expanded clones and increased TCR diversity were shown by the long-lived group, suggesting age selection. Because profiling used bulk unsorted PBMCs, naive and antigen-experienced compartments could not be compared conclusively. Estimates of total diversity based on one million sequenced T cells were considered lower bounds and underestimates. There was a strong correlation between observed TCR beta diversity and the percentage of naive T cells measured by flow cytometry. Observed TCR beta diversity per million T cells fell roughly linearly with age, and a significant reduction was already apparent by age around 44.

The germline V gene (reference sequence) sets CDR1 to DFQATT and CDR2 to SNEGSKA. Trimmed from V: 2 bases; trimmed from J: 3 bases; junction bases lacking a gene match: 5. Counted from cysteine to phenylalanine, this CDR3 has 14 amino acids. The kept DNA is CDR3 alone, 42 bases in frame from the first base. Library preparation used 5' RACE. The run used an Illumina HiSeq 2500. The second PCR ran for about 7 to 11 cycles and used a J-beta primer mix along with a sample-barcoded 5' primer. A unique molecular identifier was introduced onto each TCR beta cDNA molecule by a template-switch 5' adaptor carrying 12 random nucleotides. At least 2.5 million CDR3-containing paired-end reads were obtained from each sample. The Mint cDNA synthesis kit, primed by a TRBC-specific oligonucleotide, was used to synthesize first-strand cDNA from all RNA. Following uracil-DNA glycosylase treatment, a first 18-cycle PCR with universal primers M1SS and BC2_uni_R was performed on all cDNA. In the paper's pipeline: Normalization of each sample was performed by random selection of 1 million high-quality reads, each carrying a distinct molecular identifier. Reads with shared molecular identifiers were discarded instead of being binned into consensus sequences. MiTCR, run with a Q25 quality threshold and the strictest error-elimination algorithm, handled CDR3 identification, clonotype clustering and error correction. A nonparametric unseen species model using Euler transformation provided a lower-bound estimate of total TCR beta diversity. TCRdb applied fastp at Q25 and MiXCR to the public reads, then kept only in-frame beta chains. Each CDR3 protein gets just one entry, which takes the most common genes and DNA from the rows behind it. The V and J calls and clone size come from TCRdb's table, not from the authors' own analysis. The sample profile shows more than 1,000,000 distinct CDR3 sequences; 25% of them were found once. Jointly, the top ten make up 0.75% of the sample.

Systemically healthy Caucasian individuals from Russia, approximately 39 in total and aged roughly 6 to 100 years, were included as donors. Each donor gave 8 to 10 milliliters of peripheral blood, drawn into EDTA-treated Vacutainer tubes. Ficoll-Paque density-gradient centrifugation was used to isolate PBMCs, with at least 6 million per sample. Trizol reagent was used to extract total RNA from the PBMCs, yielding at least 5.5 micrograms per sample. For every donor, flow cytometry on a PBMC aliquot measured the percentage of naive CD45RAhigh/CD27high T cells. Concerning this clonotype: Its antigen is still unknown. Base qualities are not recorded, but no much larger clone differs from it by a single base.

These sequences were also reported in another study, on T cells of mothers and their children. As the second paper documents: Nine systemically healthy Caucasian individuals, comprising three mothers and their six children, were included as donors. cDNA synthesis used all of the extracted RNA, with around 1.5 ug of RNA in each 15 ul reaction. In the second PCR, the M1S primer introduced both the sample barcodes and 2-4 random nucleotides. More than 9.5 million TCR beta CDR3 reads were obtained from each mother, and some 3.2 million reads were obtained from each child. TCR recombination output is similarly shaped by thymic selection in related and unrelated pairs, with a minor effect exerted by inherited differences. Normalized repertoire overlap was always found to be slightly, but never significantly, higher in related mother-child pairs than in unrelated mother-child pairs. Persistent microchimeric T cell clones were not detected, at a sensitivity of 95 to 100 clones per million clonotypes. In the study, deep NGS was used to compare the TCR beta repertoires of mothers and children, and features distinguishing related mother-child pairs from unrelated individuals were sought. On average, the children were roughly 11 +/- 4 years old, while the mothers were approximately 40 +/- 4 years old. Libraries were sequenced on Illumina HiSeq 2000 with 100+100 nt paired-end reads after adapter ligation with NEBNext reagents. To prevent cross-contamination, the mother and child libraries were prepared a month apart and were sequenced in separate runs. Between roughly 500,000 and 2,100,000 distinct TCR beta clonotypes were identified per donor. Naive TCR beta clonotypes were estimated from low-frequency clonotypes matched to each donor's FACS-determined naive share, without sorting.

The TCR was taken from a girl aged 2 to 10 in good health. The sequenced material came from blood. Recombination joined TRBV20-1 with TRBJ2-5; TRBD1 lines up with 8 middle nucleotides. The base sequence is TGCAGTGCTAGAACCGGGACAGGAGAAGAGACCCAGTACTTC. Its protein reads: CSARTGTGEETQYF.